Detailed here is one TCR beta chain. The data derive from a study of OX40 agonist ivuxolimab in advanced cancers. Deletions cut 6 bases from V and 8 bases from J, with 20 bases between. Looked up from germline, CDR1 is MNHNS and CDR2 is SASEGT. The CDR3 totals 15 residues. Method: immunoSEQ multiplex PCR; TCRdb's copy keeps in-frame clones and lacks some. In the table there are almost 70,000 clones, about three quarters of which are singletons. The TCR comes from an adult with an advanced solid tumor such as melanoma, head and neck, liver or kidney cancer. The J gene is TRBJ2-1, the V gene TRBV6-1, with D perhaps TRBD1 (7 bases). The source material was CD4+ or CD8+ T cells sorted from blood, sampled in a trial of the OX40 agonist ivuxolimab. This chain's CDR3 is CASRANATGRYEQFF. CDR3 nucleotides: TGTGCCAGCAGGGCGAACGCGACAGGGAGGTATGAGCAGTTCTTC.